A selection of T cell receptor beta chains follows, all from one sample in a study of T-cell reconstitution after alpha-beta-depleted transplantation in children. A single record per CDR3 protein comes from TCRdb applying MiXCR to the PCR reads. The sample yields fewer than 1 million distinct CDR3 sequences, under 20% seen once. The sequencing used PBMCs, mostly from graft donor cells, collected 360 days after TCRalphabeta/CD19-depleted stem cell transplant. The receptors derive from a male patient aged 10-17 years who had a stem cell transplant for acute lymphoblastic leukemia, so the T cells may come from the graft donor. CDR3s include the opening cysteine and the closing phenylalanine or tryptophan. A D gene is named only where the DNA matches it firmly. Size is stated for part of the rows, as once, few or many counts, or as a class when the clone is expanded.

D gene,clone size,V gene,J gene,CDR3 DNA,CDR3 protein
NA,many,TRBV3-1,TRBJ2-7,TGTGCCAGCAGCCAACGGCCCTACGAGCAGTACTTC,CASSQRPYEQYF
NA,few,TRBV7-2,TRBJ1-1,TGTGCCAGCAGCGCCCGGGCAGGGAACACTGAAGCTTTCTTT,CASSARAGNTEAFF
NA,many,TRBV6-5,TRBJ2-1,TGTGCCAGCAGTTACCTGGCGGGGCCTTACAATGAGCAGTTCTTC,CASSYLAGPYNEQFF
NA,few,TRBV20-1,TRBJ1-1,TGCAGTGCTAGCCCAGGGGTAGAAGCTTTCTTT,CSASPGVEAFF
NA,many,TRBV20-1,TRBJ1-2,TGCAGTGCTCCCACCGGGCGACGTACAGGCTACACCTTC,CSAPTGRRTGYTF
NA,few,TRBV5-1,TRBJ2-5,TGCGCCAGCAGCTCAGATGAGAGTACCCCGCAAGTTGAGACCCAGTACTTC,CASSSDESTPQVETQYF
NA,few,TRBV4-2,TRBJ1-6,TGTGCCAGCAGCCCGAGGGATTCTTTCCTCAACTCCTATAATTCACCCCTCCACTTT,CASSPRDSFLNSYNSPLHF
TRBD1,NA,TRBV12-3/TRBV12-4,TRBJ1-2,TGTGCCAGCAGTCGGGACAGAGTTAACGGCTACACCTTC,CASSRDRVNGYTF
NA,few,TRBV11-2,TRBJ2-1,TGTGCCAGCAGTAGTGTTCGAGAGGCCCTTAACAATGAGCAGTTCTTC,CASSSVREALNNEQFF
NA,NA,TRBV18,TRBJ2-7,TGTGCCAGCTCACCATCCGTTTCCTACGAGCAGTACTTC,CASSPSVSYEQYF
TRBD1,NA,TRBV18,TRBJ2-4,TGTGCCAGCTCACCTCCTACGGACAGGGGCATTCAGTACTTC,CASSPPTDRGIQYF
TRBD2,NA,TRBV5-1,TRBJ2-7,TGCACCAGCAGCTTGGTGTCGGGAGGGCCCTACGAGCAGTACTTC,CTSSLVSGGPYEQYF
TRBD1,NA,TRBV5-5,TRBJ1-2,TGTGCCAGCAGCCCGATCGGGAGGACAGGGGCGGCCTATGGCTACACCTTC,CASSPIGRTGAAYGYTF
NA,NA,TRBV30,TRBJ2-2,TGTGCCTGGAGTAGAGCAGTGGCGAACACCGGGGAGCTGTTTTTT,CAWSRAVANTGELFF
NA,NA,TRBV7-3,TRBJ1-1,TGTGCCAGCAGCCCCGGACGATCAAACACTGAAGCTTTCTTT,CASSPGRSNTEAFF
TRBD1,few,TRBV5-1,TRBJ2-7,TGCGCCAGCAGCCGGTCGACAGGGAAATCCTACGAGCAGTACTTC,CASSRSTGKSYEQYF
NA,once,TRBV5-1,TRBJ2-3,TGCGCCAGCAAGGGCTTTGAGGGGGATACGCAGTATTTT,CASKGFEGDTQYF
TRBD2,many,TRBV7-9,TRBJ2-1,TGTGCCAGCAGCTTAGGCCTAGCGGGATTATACAATGAGCAGTTCTTC,CASSLGLAGLYNEQFF
NA,few,TRBV29-1,TRBJ2-5,TGCAGCGTTCGGCCCCTAAGGCAAGAAGAGACCCAGTACTTC,CSVRPLRQEETQYF
NA,NA,TRBV19,TRBJ1-5,TGTGCCAGTAGTACAGGGGACACCAGAATCAATCAGCCCCAGCATTTT,CASSTGDTRINQPQHF
NA,few,TRBV7-2,TRBJ2-1,TGTGCCAGCAGCTTACAGGCGGCAGGGAACAATGAGCAGTTCTTC,CASSLQAAGNNEQFF
TRBD2,NA,TRBV20-1,TRBJ2-3,TGCAGGGCCCCGGGACTAGCTCTTCCAGATACGCAGTATTTT,CRAPGLALPDTQYF
TRBD2,NA,TRBV11-2,TRBJ2-1,TGTGCCAGCAGCGCAACTATTCCGGGACTAGCGGAGGGGAGCTCCTACAATGAGCAGTTCTTC,CASSATIPGLAEGSSYNEQFF
TRBD2,NA,TRBV5-1,TRBJ2-5,TGCGCCAGCAGCTTGGTGGCTAGCGGGAACCGGGAGACCCAGTACTTC,CASSLVASGNRETQYF
TRBD2,many,TRBV4-2,TRBJ2-2,TGTGCCAGCAGCCAGATGGGACTAGCGGAGAACACCGGGGAGCTGTTTTTT,CASSQMGLAENTGELFF
NA,NA,TRBV29-1,TRBJ2-2,TGCAGCGTTGTGGGGGGGTCTCGTGGACAGGGAAGTGTCGGGGAGCTGTTTTTT,CSVVGGSRGQGSVGELFF
NA,NA,TRBV6-1,TRBJ1-2,TGTGCCAGCAGTCCTCGGGGGAGGGTCGATATATTCAGCTACACCTTC,CASSPRGRVDIFSYTF
NA,many,TRBV25-1,TRBJ2-7,TGTGCCAGCAGTAACCCATTAGACAGGCTTCCCTACGAGCAGTACTTC,CASSNPLDRLPYEQYF
TRBD2,NA,TRBV3-1,TRBJ2-7,TGTGCCAGCAGCCGCAGAAGTATGGCTAGCGGGACCTACGAGCAGTACTTC,CASSRRSMASGTYEQYF
NA,NA,TRBV19,TRBJ2-5,TGTGCCAGTAGTCTACGACCGGGGGAGACCCAGTACTTC,CASSLRPGETQYF
TRBD1,NA,TRBV2,TRBJ2-6,TGTGCCAGCAGATTTTCGACAGGGGGAGAAGATGGGGCCAACGTCCTGACTTTC,CASRFSTGGEDGANVLTF
TRBD1,NA,TRBV7-2,TRBJ1-1,TGTGCCAGCAGCCCCCAGTCCGGGACAGGGGAAACTGAAGCTTTCTTT,CASSPQSGTGETEAFF
TRBD1,few,TRBV27,TRBJ1-2,TGTGCCAGCAGCCGGACAGGGATGCCCGTCTATGGCTACACCTTC,CASSRTGMPVYGYTF
NA,NA,TRBV15,TRBJ2-5,TGTGCCACCAGGGGAGGCCAAGAGACCCAGTACTTC,CATRGGQETQYF
TRBD1,many,TRBV7-6,TRBJ1-1,TGTGCCAGCAGCTTAGGACAGGGGAGGATGAACACTGAAGCTTTCTTT,CASSLGQGRMNTEAFF
TRBD2,NA,TRBV4-2,TRBJ2-3,TGTGCCAGCAGCCAAGGGACTCCGGGGGGGGCAGATACGCAGTATTTT,CASSQGTPGGADTQYF
NA,few,TRBV7-9,TRBJ2-7,TGTGCCAGCAGCTTTAGCGGTACTGGAGACGAGCAGTACTTC,CASSFSGTGDEQYF
NA,few,TRBV4-1,TRBJ2-7,TGCGCCAGCAGTCACCTAGAGAATTCCTACGAGCAGTACTTC,CASSHLENSYEQYF
TRBD2,few,TRBV5-5,TRBJ2-1,TGTGCCAGCAGCCCGTGGGGGGGACCTTACAATGAGCAGTTCTTC,CASSPWGGPYNEQFF
NA,NA,TRBV4-2,TRBJ2-1,TGTGCCAGCAGCCAAGATGAACTAGTCCTTAACAATGAGCAGTTCTTC,CASSQDELVLNNEQFF